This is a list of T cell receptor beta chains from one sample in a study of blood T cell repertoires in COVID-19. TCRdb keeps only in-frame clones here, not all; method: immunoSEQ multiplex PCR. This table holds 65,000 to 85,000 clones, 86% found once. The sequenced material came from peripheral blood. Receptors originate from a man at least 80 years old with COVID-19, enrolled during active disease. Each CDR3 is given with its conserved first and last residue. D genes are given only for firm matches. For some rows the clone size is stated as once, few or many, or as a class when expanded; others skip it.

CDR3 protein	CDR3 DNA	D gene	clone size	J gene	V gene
CASSLRSSDTQYF	TGTGCCAGCAGCTTGAGGAGCTCGGATACGCAGTATTTT	.	.	TRBJ2-3	TRBV5-6
CASSYARGGYTGELFF	TGTGCCAGCAGTTACGCGCGGGGGGGCTACACCGGGGAGCTGTTTTTT	TRBD2	.	TRBJ2-2	TRBV6-5
CAIRGDRGGYEQYF	TGTGCCATCAGGGGAGACAGGGGCGGCTACGAGCAGTACTTC	TRBD1	.	TRBJ2-7	TRBV10-3
CASSLAVDSGNTIYF	TGTGCCAGCAGCTTGGCGGTAGACTCTGGAAACACCATATATTTT	.	.	TRBJ1-3	TRBV5-4
CASSHGQGSYSPLHF	TGTGCCAGCAGCCATGGACAGGGGTCGTATTCACCCCTCCACTTT	TRBD1	.	TRBJ1-6	TRBV5-6
CASSDGPGLPLNYGYTF	TGTGCCAGCAGCGACGGGCCGGGACTGCCTCTTAACTATGGCTACACCTTC	.	.	TRBJ1-2	TRBV5-6
CAISESSGDETQYF	TGTGCCATCAGTGAGTCGTCGGGGGACGAGACCCAGTACTTC	.	.	TRBJ2-5	TRBV10-3
CASSYSGQGSGYTF	TGTGCCAGCAGTTACTCGGGACAGGGTAGCGGCTACACCTTC	TRBD1	.	TRBJ1-2	TRBV6-2/TRBV6-3
CATLTEQGAKGYTF	TGTGCCACCCTCACTGAACAGGGGGCCAAAGGCTACACCTTC	TRBD1	.	TRBJ1-2	TRBV10-3
CASSRQTGGAYEQYF	TGTGCCAGCAGCCGACAGACAGGGGGAGCCTACGAGCAGTACTTC	TRBD1	.	TRBJ2-7	TRBV7-3
CASSFTAGGYEQYF	TGCGCCAGCAGCTTCACAGCAGGAGGCTACGAGCAGTACTTC	.	.	TRBJ2-7	TRBV5-1
CASRRTGEMNTEAFF	TGCGCCAGCAGGCGGACAGGGGAGATGAACACTGAAGCTTTCTTT	TRBD1	.	TRBJ1-1	TRBV5-1
CASTKGRRGDTEAFF	TGTGCCAGTACCAAGGGGAGGAGAGGGGACACTGAAGCTTTCTTT	.	.	TRBJ1-1	TRBV19
CASSLEISNSPLHF	TGCGCCAGCAGCTTGGAGATAAGCAATTCACCCCTCCACTTT	.	.	TRBJ1-6	TRBV5-1
CASSYAPGMQETQYF	TGCGCCAGCAGCTACGCCCCAGGGATGCAAGAGACCCAGTACTTC	.	once	TRBJ2-5	TRBV5-1
CASSALEGEKLFF	TGTGCCAGCAGCGCCCTGGAGGGTGAAAAACTGTTTTTT	.	.	TRBJ1-4	TRBV9
CASSLQGAENIQYF	TGTGCCAGCAGCTTGCAGGGGGCAGAAAACATTCAGTACTTC	TRBD1	.	TRBJ2-4	TRBV5-4
CASSLGSPTGGNTIYF	TGTGCCAGCAGCTTAGGCAGCCCGACGGGGGGAAACACCATATATTTT	.	.	TRBJ1-3	TRBV7-8
CASTIEGNRGNEQFF	TGTGCCAGCACCATTGAGGGGAACAGGGGCAATGAGCAGTTCTTC	TRBD1	.	TRBJ2-1	TRBV5-8
CASSLADSSGYTF	TGCGCCAGCAGCCTGGCGGACTCTTCCGGCTACACCTTC	.	few	TRBJ1-2	TRBV4-1
CASSSPRTGNYGYTF	TGTGCCAGCAGCTCCCCTCGGACAGGGAACTATGGCTACACCTTC	TRBD1	few	TRBJ1-2	TRBV6-5
CAISEEWGHGYTF	TGTGCCATCAGTGAAGAATGGGGGCATGGCTACACCTTC	.	few	TRBJ1-2	TRBV10-3
CASSWGGLHNEQFF	TGTGCCAGCTCCTGGGGGGGCCTCCACAATGAGCAGTTCTTC	.	once	TRBJ2-1	TRBV3-1/TRBV3-2
CASSSHRGANYGYTF	TGTGCCAGCAGCTCCCATCGAGGAGCTAACTATGGCTACACCTTC	.	.	TRBJ1-2	TRBV6-2/TRBV6-3
CASSFGTGYGYTF	TGTGCCAGTAGTTTCGGGACAGGTTATGGCTACACCTTC	TRBD1	.	TRBJ1-2	TRBV19
CASSLVYGGSTDTQYF	TGTGCCAGCAGCTTAGTGTACGGGGGGAGCACAGATACGCAGTATTTT	TRBD2	.	TRBJ2-3	TRBV7-2
CASSLGQNSNRAFF	TGTGCCAGCAGTTTGGGACAGAATTCCAACCGGGCTTTCTTT	TRBD1	.	TRBJ1-1	TRBV27
CASSSAGEYNEQFF	TGTGCCAGCAGCTCAGCGGGGGAGTACAATGAGCAGTTCTTC	TRBD2	.	TRBJ2-1	TRBV7-3
CASSPYRLSTDTQYF	TGTGCCAGCTCACCTTACAGGTTAAGCACAGATACGCAGTATTTT	.	.	TRBJ2-3	TRBV18
CATSKLRTGTASNQPQHF	TGTGCCACCAGCAAGCTTAGGACAGGGACGGCGAGCAATCAGCCCCAGCATTTT	TRBD1	.	TRBJ1-5	TRBV15
CAISESDRVRTPLHF	TGTGCCATCAGTGAGTCTGACAGGGTACGAACACCCCTCCACTTT	TRBD1	.	TRBJ1-6	TRBV10-3
CASSLAGYSGNTIYF	TGCGCCAGCAGCTTGGCAGGTTACTCTGGAAACACCATATATTTT	.	.	TRBJ1-3	TRBV5-1
CASTIQYGYTF	TGTGCCAGCACAATTCAATATGGCTACACCTTC	.	.	TRBJ1-2	TRBV2
CASSQANSYEQYF	TGTGCCAGCAGCCAAGCTAACAGCTACGAGCAGTACTTC	.	few	TRBJ2-7	TRBV3-1/TRBV3-2
CASSTIPTVQNIQYF	TGTGCCAGCAGCACCATCCCGACAGTACAAAACATTCAGTACTTC	.	.	TRBJ2-4	TRBV7-9
CASSYRTAYNSPLHF	TGTGCCAGCAGTTATAGGACAGCCTATAATTCACCCCTCCACTTT	.	.	TRBJ1-6	TRBV27
CASSQGRWQGKETQYF	TGTGCCAGCAGCCAGGGTCGGTGGCAGGGGAAAGAGACCCAGTACTTC	.	.	TRBJ2-5	TRBV3-1/TRBV3-2
CASSLGQGEGQETQYF	TGCGCCAGCAGCCTTGGACAGGGAGAAGGGCAAGAGACCCAGTACTTC	TRBD1	.	TRBJ2-5	TRBV4-1
CASSKEGRGRGEAFF	TGTGCCAGCAGCAAAGAGGGCAGGGGGCGCGGGGAAGCTTTCTTT	.	.	TRBJ1-1	TRBV21-1
CAISDPGGPYEQYF	TGTGCCATCAGTGACCCAGGGGGACCCTACGAGCAGTACTTC	TRBD1	.	TRBJ2-7	TRBV10-3
CASRKAGGSYEQYF	TGTGCCAGCAGAAAAGCGGGGGGTAGCTACGAGCAGTACTTC	TRBD2	.	TRBJ2-7	TRBV27
CASSFDRQQVAGYTF	TGTGCCAGCAGCTTTGACCGTCAACAGGTTGCTGGCTACACCTTC	.	once	TRBJ1-2	TRBV7-2
CASSSGTGEYTQYF	TGTGCCAGCAGCTCCGGGACAGGGGAGTATACGCAGTATTTT	TRBD1	.	TRBJ2-3	TRBV14
CAISEGFRVNEKLFF	TGTGCCATCAGTGAGGGTTTCAGGGTTAATGAAAAACTGTTTTTT	.	.	TRBJ1-4	TRBV10-3
CSAAGGDTQYF	TGCAGTGCTGCGGGTGGGGATACGCAGTATTTT	.	.	TRBJ2-3	TRBV20-1
CASSLTGDSSGANVLTF	TGTGCCAGCAGCTTGACAGGGGACTCCTCTGGGGCCAACGTCCTGACTTTC	TRBD1	.	TRBJ2-6	TRBV7-2
CASSSGEASNQPQHF	TGCGCCAGCAGTTCGGGGGAGGCGAGCAATCAGCCCCAGCATTTT	.	.	TRBJ1-5	TRBV5-1
CASRAGGVETQYF	TGTGCCAGCAGGGCAGGGGGCGTTGAGACCCAGTACTTC	TRBD1	.	TRBJ2-5	TRBV6-5
CASSVTGSSGANVLTF	TGCGCCAGCAGCGTGACAGGGAGCTCTGGGGCCAACGTCCTGACTTTC	TRBD1	.	TRBJ2-6	TRBV5-1
CASSLEQGTGLNTEAFF	TGTGCCAGCAGCTTAGAGCAGGGGACAGGGTTGAACACTGAAGCTTTCTTT	TRBD1	.	TRBJ1-1	TRBV7-9
CASSYSGARGGYTF	TGTGCCAGCAGTTACTCGGGGGCGCGAGGAGGCTACACCTTC	.	few	TRBJ1-2	TRBV6-5
CASSLYPTGGGGTGELFF	TGTGCCAGCAGCTTATACCCGACAGGGGGCGGAGGGACCGGGGAGCTGTTTTTT	TRBD1	.	TRBJ2-2	TRBV7-3
CAPLGELFF	TGTGCCCCACTGGGGGAGCTGTTTTTT	.	.	TRBJ2-2	TRBV21-1